A selection of T cell receptor beta chains follows, all from one sample in a study of blood T cells in healthy people across ages. TCRdb ran MiXCR on the 5' RACE reads and lists one entry per CDR3 protein. Seen here are roughly 1.4 million distinct CDR3 sequences, around 59% observed once, and the top ten hold 6.5% to 8%. Sequencing was done on a sample of blood. All receptors derive from a young man in good health. Both conserved end residues are part of each CDR3.

v_call	j_call	cdr3_aa
TRBV2	TRBJ2-4	CASSEALGQLKNIQYF
TRBV20-1	.	CSARGTPSGGAGMTYEQYF
TRBV20-1	TRBJ2-1	CSVDVPQRERGNEQFF
TRBV7-9	TRBJ2-1	CASSPPGGMNEQFF
TRBV7-2	TRBJ2-3	CASSPLDRVPDTQYF
TRBV11-2	TRBJ1-4	CASSSWTGGREKLFF
TRBV11-2	TRBJ2-1	CASSLGDSWNEQFF
TRBV11-2	TRBJ2-7	CASSPRERAYEQYF
TRBV7-9	TRBJ2-5	CASSREGWRETQYF
TRBV5-6	TRBJ1-1	CASSRGTGYRDTEAFF
TRBV5-1	TRBJ2-5	CASTPSSGRFRETQYF
TRBV7-9	TRBJ1-5	CASSQGAVTNQPQHF
TRBV4-3	TRBJ1-2	CASSQDDRGFGYTF
TRBV6-6	TRBJ2-7	CASSSVGSYEQYF
TRBV2	TRBJ2-7	CASLGLAVSYEEYF
TRBV29-1	TRBJ2-1	CSVKRGWEQFF
TRBV7-6	TRBJ2-1	CASSSIRDREVEQFF
TRBV12-3/TRBV12-4	TRBJ2-3	CASTRDRTDAQYF
TRBV3-1	TRBJ1-2	CASSLRQSPSYGYTF
TRBV4-3	TRBJ2-1	CASSHAQGMYSREQFF
TRBV6-2/TRBV6-3	TRBJ2-5	CASSYETSGRPQETQYF
TRBV6-5	TRBJ2-5	CASNPQGYQETQYF
TRBV2	TRBJ1-2	CASRIGQTSNYGYTF
TRBV7-2	TRBJ2-1	CASSLGWGSYNEQFF
TRBV6-2/TRBV6-3	.	CASSYLYTETQYF
TRBV6-1	TRBJ2-6	CASSRPSMGWKSGANVLTF
TRBV6-2/TRBV6-3	TRBJ2-1	CASSEGQGLEVQFF
TRBV5-1	TRBJ2-1	CASSLGNGGSPLANEQFF
TRBV12-3/TRBV12-4	TRBJ2-3	CASSPDRTSTDTQYF
TRBV29-1	TRBJ2-2	CSVEPRTPGTPNTGELFF
TRBV4-1	TRBJ1-6	CASSQSVTGAEINSPLHF
TRBV28	.	CASSSTGSGRSLYEQYF
TRBV10-3	TRBJ1-2	CAISDRGYGYTF
TRBV25-1	TRBJ2-3	CASSEFRSDTQYF
TRBV4-3	TRBJ1-4	CASKDLEATNEKLFF
TRBV29-1	TRBJ2-5	CSVHQGAGEETQYF
TRBV6-1	TRBJ1-1	CASRLDRHGTEAFF
TRBV20-1	TRBJ2-2	CSARAGFTGELFF